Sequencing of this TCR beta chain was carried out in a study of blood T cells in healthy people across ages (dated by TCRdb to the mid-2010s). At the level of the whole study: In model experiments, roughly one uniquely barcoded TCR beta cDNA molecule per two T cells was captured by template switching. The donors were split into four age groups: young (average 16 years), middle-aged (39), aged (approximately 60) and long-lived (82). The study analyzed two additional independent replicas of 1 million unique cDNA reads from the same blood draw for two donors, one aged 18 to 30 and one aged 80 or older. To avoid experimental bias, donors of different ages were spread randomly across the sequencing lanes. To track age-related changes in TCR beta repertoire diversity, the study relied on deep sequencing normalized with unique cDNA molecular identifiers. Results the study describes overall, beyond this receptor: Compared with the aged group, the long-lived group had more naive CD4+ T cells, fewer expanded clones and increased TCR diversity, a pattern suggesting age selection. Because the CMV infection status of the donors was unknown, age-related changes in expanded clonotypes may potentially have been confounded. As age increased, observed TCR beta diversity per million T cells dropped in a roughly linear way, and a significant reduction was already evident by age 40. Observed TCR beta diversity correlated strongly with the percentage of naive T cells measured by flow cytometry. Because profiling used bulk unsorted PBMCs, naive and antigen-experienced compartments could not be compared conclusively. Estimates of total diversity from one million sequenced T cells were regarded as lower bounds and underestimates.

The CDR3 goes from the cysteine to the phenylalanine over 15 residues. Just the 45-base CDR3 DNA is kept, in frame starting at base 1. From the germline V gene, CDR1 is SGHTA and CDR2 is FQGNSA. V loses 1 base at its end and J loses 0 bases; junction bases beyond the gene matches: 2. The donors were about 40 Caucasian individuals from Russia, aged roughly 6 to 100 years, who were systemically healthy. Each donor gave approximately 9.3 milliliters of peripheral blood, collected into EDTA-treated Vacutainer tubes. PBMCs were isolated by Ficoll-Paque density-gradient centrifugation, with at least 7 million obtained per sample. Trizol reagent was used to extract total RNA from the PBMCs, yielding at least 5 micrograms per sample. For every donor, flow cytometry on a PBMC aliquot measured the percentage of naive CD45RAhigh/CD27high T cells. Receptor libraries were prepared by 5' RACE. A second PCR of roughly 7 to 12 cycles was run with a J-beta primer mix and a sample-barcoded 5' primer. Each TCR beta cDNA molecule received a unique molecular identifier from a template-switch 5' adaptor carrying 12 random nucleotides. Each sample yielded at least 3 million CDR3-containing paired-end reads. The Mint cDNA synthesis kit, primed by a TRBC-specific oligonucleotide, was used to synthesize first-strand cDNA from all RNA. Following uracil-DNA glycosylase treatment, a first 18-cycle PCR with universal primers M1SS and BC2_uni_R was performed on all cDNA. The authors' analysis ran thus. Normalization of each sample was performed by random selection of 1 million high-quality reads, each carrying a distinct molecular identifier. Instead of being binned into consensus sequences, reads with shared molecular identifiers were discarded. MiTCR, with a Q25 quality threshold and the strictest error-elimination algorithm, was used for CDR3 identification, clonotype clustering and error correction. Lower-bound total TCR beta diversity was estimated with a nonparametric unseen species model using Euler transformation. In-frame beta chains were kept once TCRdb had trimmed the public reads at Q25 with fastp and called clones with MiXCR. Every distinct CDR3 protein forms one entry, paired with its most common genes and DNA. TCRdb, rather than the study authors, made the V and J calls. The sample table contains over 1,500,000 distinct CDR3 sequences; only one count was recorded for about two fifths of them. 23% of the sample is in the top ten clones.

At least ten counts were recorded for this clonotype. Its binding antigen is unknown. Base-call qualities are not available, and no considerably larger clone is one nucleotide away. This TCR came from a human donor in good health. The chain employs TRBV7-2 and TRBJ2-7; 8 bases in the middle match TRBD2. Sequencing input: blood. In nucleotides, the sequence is TGTGCCAGCAGCTTAGGACTAGCGAGCTCCTACGAGCAGTACTTC. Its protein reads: CASSLGLASSYEQYF.